Each of the 22 T cell receptor beta chains below was sequenced from the same sample in a study of molecular identifiers for immune sequencing clone quantification. TCRdb re-derived calls from the PCR reads in MiXCR, one entry per CDR3 protein. The table records over 600,000 distinct CDR3 sequences, 15% to 20% of them present only once. Sequencing was performed on naive CD8+ T cells from blood, with Jurkat cell RNA spiked in. Specified subset: FACS-sorted CD8+CD4-CCR7+CD45RA+ naive T cells. These receptors were collected from a human donor in good health. Some libraries in this study had Jurkat cell RNA spiked in.

This clonotype was observed at least ten times. This chain connects TRBV29-1 to TRBJ2-7, with unresolved D. The CDR3 runs 14 residues. Trimming removed 3 bases at V and 2 bases at J, with 14 bases between. Germline V gene sequence: CDR1 SQVTM, CDR2 ANQGSEA. For the CDR3, the DNA is TGCAGCGTTGAGGACCCGGGCCCCACCTACGAGCAGTACTTC. Encoded protein: CSVEDPGPTYEQYF.

This clonotype was seen many times. The rearrangement uses TRBV5-6 and TRBJ1-2, with a possible D match to TRBD1 (5 bases). V was clipped by 0 bases and J by 8 bases, with 14 bases between them. The CDR3 loop spans 14 amino acids. CDR1 and CDR2 from the germline V gene are SGHDT and YYEEEE. CDR3: CASSLARDTMGYTF. The DNA for the CDR3 is TGTGCCAGCAGCTTGGCCAGGGATACTATGGGCTACACCTTC.

This clonotype was counted between two and nine times. The chain is built from TRBV7-2 and TRBJ2-7; 14 bases line up with TRBD2. The J segment lost 7 bases and the V segment lost 5 bases, leaving 19 bases of the junction unmatched. CDR1 is SGHTA, CDR2 FQGNSA, per germline. CDR3 length equals 19 residues. The CDR3 DNA sequence: TGTGCCAGCAGCGAAAGGTTCGCCGGGACTAGCGGGGGTTTTAGGGAGCAGTACTTC. Its protein product is CASSERFAGTSGGFREQYF.

In this sample, this clonotype turned up many times. V and J are TRBV3-1 and TRBJ2-7, with 9 positions matching TRBD1. Unmatched junction bases numbered 8, after V lost 4 bases and J lost 4 bases. The CDR3 contains 15 residues. The germline gives CDR1 LGHDT, CDR2 YNNKEL (reference sequence). For the CDR3, the DNA is TGTGCCAGCAGCCCCAGGACAGGGGCAAAGTACGAGCAGTACTTC. It is translated as CASSPRTGAKYEQYF.

This clonotype was picked up many times. The chain joins TRBV11-2 to TRBJ2-6; no definite D call. Germline CDR1 and CDR2: SGHAT and FQNNGV. Trimming left V 8 bases short and J 0 bases short, with 5 bases between. The CDR3 has 13 amino acids. For the CDR3, the DNA is TGTGCCAGCCCAAGCTCTGGGGCCAACGTCCTGACTTTC. It codes for CASPSSGANVLTF.

The table lists this clonotype with many counts. The CDR3 DNA reads TGCAGTGCGTATTTCTACGAGCAGTACTTC. It translates to CSAYFYEQYF. V and J are TRBV20-1 and TRBJ2-7; D uncertain. In germline, CDR1 is DFQATT, CDR2 SNEGSKA (reference sequence). This CDR3 has 10 residues. V lost 6 bases and J lost 3, with 6 bases in between.

This clonotype was seen a handful of times. V and J are TRBV18 and TRBJ1-1, with a possible D match to TRBD1 (5 bases). This CDR3 comprises 12 residues. Trimming stripped 1 base from V and 10 bases from J, with 10 bases between. CDR1 and CDR2 from the germline V gene are KGHSH and LQKENI. CDR3 protein: CASSPRGMRAFF. The CDR3 region has the DNA TGTGCCAGCTCACCACGGGGGATGCGAGCTTTCTTT.

This clonotype was detected ten times or more. This rearrangement joins TRBV4-3 to TRBJ2-6; D not resolved. CDR3 length: 17 residues. Between the trimmed V and J ends, which lost 0 bases and 0 bases, there was a span of 9 bases. From germline, CDR1 is LGHNA and CDR2 YSLEER. In DNA form, the CDR3 reads TGCGCCAGCAGCCAAGAGGTGAGGTCCTCTGGGGCCAACGTCCTGACTTTC. Its translation: CASSQEVRSSGANVLTF.

This clonotype has at least ten counts. The rearrangement uses TRBV7-9 and TRBJ2-3; TRBD1 is a possible D gene (5 bases). CDR3 length equals 14 residues. The V gene's germline CDR1 is SEHNR and CDR2 FQNEAQ (reference sequence). V was shortened by 3 bases and J by 5 bases, with 12 bases between the two germline ends. The CDR3 here is CASSFVRDGDTQYF. The DNA for the CDR3 is TGTGCCAGCAGCTTTGTCAGGGATGGAGATACGCAGTATTTT.

This clonotype has a count of ten or more. The V and J genes are TRBV4-2 and TRBJ2-7, with TRBD2 matching over 7 bases. There are 15 residues in the CDR3. The J segment lost 0 bases and the V segment lost 2 bases, leaving 4 bases of the junction unmatched. In germline, CDR1 is LGHNA, CDR2 YNFKEQ. The CDR3 spells CASSQTRDYSYEQYF. CDR3 DNA: TGTGCCAGCAGCCAAACCCGGGACTACTCCTACGAGCAGTACTTC.

On this clonotype itself: A much bigger clone sits one base away, suggesting this may be a read error. This chain joins TRBV7-9 and TRBJ2-7; no clear D gene. The CDR3 consists of 13 residues. Germline V gene data show CDR1 as SEHNR and CDR2 as FQNEAQ (reference sequence). The CDR3 bases are TGTGCCAGCACTTCGGGCGACTCCTGCGAGCAGTACTTC. Encoded protein: CASTSGDSCEQYF.

This clonotype was counted ten times or more. The chain links TRBV12-3 or TRBV12-4 to TRBJ1-4; TRBD1 aligns across 7 bases. V lost 4 bases, J lost 3 bases, and 5 bases stayed unmatched. This CDR3 is built from 15 residues. The CDR3 bases are TGTGCCAGCAGTTCTGACAGGGTACCTAATGAAAAACTGTTTTTT. It is translated as CASSSDRVPNEKLFF.

This clonotype was picked up many times. The chain links TRBV28 to TRBJ2-6; 9 nucleotides line up with TRBD1. Germline CDR1 is MDHEN and CDR2 is SYDVKM. The CDR3 extends over 17 amino acids. V shed 6 bases, J shed 0 bases, and the junction held 6 bases outside the gene matches. CDR3 loop: CASSHRGRVSGANVLTF. The CDR3 DNA is TGTGCCAGCAGCCACAGGGGGCGAGTCTCTGGGGCCAACGTCCTGACTTTC.

This clonotype was observed many times. This chain uses TRBV20-1 with TRBJ2-5, with unresolved D. V was trimmed by 3 bases and J by 1 base, leaving 12 bases between them. Looked up from germline, CDR1 is DFQATT and CDR2 is SNEGSKA (reference sequence). CDR3 length: 14 residues. The CDR3 protein is CSARLVFFQETQYF. DNA for the CDR3: TGCAGTGCTAGGCTAGTGTTTTTCCAAGAGACCCAGTACTTC.

This clonotype occurred a few times. J is TRBJ1-1 and V is TRBV15; TRBD1 is a possible D gene (5 bases). This CDR3 has 13 residues. V dropped 3 bases and J dropped 6 bases, with 11 bases sitting between them. The germline gives CDR1 LNHNV, CDR2 YYDKDF (reference sequence). The DNA for the CDR3 is TGTGCCACCAGCAGGACGGTGGGGGCTGAAGCTTTCTTT. Translation gives CATSRTVGAEAFF.

About this clonotype itself: Given a much more abundant clone one base away, this may be a read error. The rearrangement links TRBV5-6 to TRBJ2-2, with TRBD1 identical over 9 bases. The germline V gene encodes CDR1 SGHDT and CDR2 YYEEEE. The CDR3 has 15 amino acids. This CDR3 reads CASSLGQGVAGELLF. The CDR3, as DNA: TGTGCCAGCAGCTTGGGACAGGGGGTCGCCGGGGAGCTGCTTTTT.

This clonotype came up many times. The genes are TRBV19 and TRBJ1-5; D remains unclear. Trimming took off 1 base at V and 6 bases at J, with 13 bases between the two ends. Germline CDR1 reads LNHDA; CDR2 reads SQIVND (reference sequence). The CDR3 is 15 residues long. CDR3 bases: TGTGCCAGTAGTATAGGAGCGGGAGTACCTCAGCCCCAGCATTTT. Translating it yields CASSIGAGVPQPQHF.

The chain combines TRBV27 with TRBJ2-1, with a tentative D call TRBD2 (6 bases). Germline CDR1 reads MNHEY; CDR2 reads SMNVEV (reference sequence). The germline V and J ends were trimmed by 5 bases and 4 bases, with 18 bases remaining between them. CDR3 length: 16 residues. CDR3 sequence: CASSPRLIGRYNEQFF. CDR3 DNA sequence: TGTGCCAGCAGTCCCCGACTGATCGGGAGATACAATGAGCAGTTCTTC.

The sample holds many counts of this clonotype. The V call is TRBV28, the J call TRBJ2-7; D might be TRBD2 (6 bases). The V gene's germline CDR1 is MDHEN and CDR2 SYDVKM. This CDR3 spans 13 amino acids. V lost 7 bases and J 7 bases, leaving 17 bases between the germline ends. The CDR3 protein is CASTPDEAGEQYF. The CDR3 region has the DNA TGTGCCAGCACCCCCGATGAGGCGGGAGAGCAGTACTTC.

Worth noting for this clonotype: The conserved closing phenylalanine or tryptophan is absent in this CDR3, likely reflecting a read error. This rearrangement joins TRBV12-3 or TRBV12-4 to TRBJ2-1; 7 nucleotides line up with TRBD2. The CDR3 length is 14 residues. The V and J ends lost 7 bases and 2 bases, in that order; junction bases with no gene match: 5. CDR3 sequence: CASTTRGAYNEQFL. Written as DNA, the CDR3 is TGTGCCAGCACCACCCGGGGGGCCTACAATGAGCAGTTCCTC.

This chain joins TRBV27 and TRBJ1-1, with 7 bases aligning to TRBD1. The CDR3 runs to 17 residues. Germline V gene lookup returns CDR1 MNHEY and CDR2 SMNVEV (reference sequence). The trim removed 4 bases at V and 2 bases at J, leaving 13 bases unmatched. The CDR3 DNA is TGTGCCAGCAGTTCGTCAGACAGGGCGGGTTATAACACTGAAGCTTTCTTT. Encoded protein: CASSSSDRAGYNTEAFF.

This clonotype came up a few times. The junction differs from germline at one of its ends, possibly a read error. The V gene is TRBV20-1, the J gene TRBJ2-3, with a tentative D call TRBD1 (6 bases). Germline values: CDR1 DFQATT, CDR2 SNEGSKA (reference sequence). CDR3 size: 16 residues. In DNA, the CDR3 is TGCAGTGCTAGGGGCCTTGAGGGGGAATGGACAGATACGCTGTATTTT. Translation gives CSARGLEGEWTDTLYF.